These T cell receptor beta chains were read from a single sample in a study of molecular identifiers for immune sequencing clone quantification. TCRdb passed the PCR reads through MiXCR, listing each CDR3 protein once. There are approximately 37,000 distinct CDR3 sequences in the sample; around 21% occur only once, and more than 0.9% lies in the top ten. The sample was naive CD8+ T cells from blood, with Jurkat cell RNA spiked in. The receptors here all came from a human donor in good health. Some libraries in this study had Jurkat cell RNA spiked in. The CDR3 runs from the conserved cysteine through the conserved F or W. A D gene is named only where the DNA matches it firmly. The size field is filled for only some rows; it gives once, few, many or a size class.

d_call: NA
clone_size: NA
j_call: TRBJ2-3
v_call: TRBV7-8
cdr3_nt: TGTGCCAGCAGCTTAGGAAGGGCAGATACGCAGTATTTT
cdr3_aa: CASSLGRADTQYF

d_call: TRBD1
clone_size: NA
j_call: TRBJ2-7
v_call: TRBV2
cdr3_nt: TGTGCCACCGAAAAGGGACAGGGGGTAGCCCAAGGGGGGCAGTACTTC
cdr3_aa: CATEKGQGVAQGGQYF

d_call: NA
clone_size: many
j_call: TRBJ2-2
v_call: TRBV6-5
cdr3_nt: TGTGCCAGCAGTTATGGCCATACCGGGGAGCTGTTTTTT
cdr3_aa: CASSYGHTGELFF

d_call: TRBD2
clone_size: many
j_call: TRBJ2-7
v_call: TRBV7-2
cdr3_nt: TGTGCCAGCAGCTTATGGGACCTAGCGGGAGACGAGCAGTACTTC
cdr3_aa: CASSLWDLAGDEQYF

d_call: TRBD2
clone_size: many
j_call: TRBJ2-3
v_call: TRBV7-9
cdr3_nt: TGTGCCAGCAGCCGTCCCGGGACTAGTGCAGATACGCAGTATTTT
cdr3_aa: CASSRPGTSADTQYF

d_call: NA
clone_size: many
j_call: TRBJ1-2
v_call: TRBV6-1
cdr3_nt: TGTGCCAGCAGTGAAGTGCCCCCGCCAGCCGATAGCTACACCTTC
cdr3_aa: CASSEVPPPADSYTF

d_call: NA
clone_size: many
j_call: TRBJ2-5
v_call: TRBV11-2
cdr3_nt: TGTGCCAGCAGCCATATAAAGGGACGGAACGAAGAGACCCAGTACTTC
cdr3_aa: CASSHIKGRNEETQYF

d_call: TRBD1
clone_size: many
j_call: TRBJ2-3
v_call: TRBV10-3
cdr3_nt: TGTGCCATCAGTGATCCGGGACAGCCATATGATACGCAGTATTTT
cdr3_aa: CAISDPGQPYDTQYF

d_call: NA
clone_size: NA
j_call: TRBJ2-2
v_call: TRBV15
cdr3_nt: TGTGCCACCAGCAGAGAACTTTACGGGGAGCTGTTTTTT
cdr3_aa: CATSRELYGELFF

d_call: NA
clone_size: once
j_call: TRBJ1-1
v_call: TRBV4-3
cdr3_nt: TGCGCCAGCAGCCAAGATTGGCAGGGATCCACTGAAGCTTTCTTT
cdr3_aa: CASSQDWQGSTEAFF

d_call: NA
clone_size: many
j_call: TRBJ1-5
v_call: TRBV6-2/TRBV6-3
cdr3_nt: TGTGCCAGCAGTTATTTTCAAACAGGCTTCCCCCAGCATTTT
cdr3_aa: CASSYFQTGFPQHF

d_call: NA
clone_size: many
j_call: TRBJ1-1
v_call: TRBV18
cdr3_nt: TGTGCCAGCTACGGGGGGTGGACTGAAGCTTTCTTT
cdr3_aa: CASYGGWTEAFF

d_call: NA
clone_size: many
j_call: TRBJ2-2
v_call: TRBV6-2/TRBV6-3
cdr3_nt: TGTGCCAGCAGATTTCCAGCTAAGAACACCGGGGAGCTGTTTTTT
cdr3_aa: CASRFPAKNTGELFF

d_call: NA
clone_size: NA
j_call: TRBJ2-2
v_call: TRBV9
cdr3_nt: TGTGCCAGCAGCGTGGGGTCGCTGTGGGACACCGGGGAGCTGTTTTTT
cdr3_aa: CASSVGSLWDTGELFF

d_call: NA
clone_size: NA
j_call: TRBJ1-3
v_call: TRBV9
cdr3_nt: TGTGCCAGCAGCGTCTCCGCAATCTCTGGAGACACCATATATTTT
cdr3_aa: CASSVSAISGDTIYF

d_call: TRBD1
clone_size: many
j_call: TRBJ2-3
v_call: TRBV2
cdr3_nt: TGTGCCAGCAGAGATCCGGGACAGGGCACAGATACGCAGTATTTT
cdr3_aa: CASRDPGQGTDTQYF

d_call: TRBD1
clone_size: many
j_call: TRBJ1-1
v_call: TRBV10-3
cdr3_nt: TGTGCCACCAGTCCCGAGACAGGGTACACTGAAGCTTTCTTT
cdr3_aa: CATSPETGYTEAFF

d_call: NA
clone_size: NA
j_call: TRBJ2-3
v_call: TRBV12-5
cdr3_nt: TGTGCTAGTGGTTTGGGCCCTGACGGGGGTGATACGCAGTATTTT
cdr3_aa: CASGLGPDGGDTQYF

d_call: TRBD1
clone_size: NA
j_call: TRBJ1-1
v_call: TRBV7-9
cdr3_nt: TGTGCCAGCAGCTCGTGGACAGGAGATGGAACTTTCTTT
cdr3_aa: CASSSWTGDGTFF

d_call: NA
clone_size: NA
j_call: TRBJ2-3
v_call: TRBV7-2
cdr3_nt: TGTGCCAGCAGCTTAGTCGATGTGTTTGGCGGGGGCACAGATACGCAGTATTTT
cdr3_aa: CASSLVDVFGGGTDTQYF

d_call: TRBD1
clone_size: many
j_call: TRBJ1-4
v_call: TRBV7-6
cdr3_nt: TGTGCCAGCAGCCCAGAGGGACAGGGGTATACTAATGAAAAACTGTTTTTT
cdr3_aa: CASSPEGQGYTNEKLFF

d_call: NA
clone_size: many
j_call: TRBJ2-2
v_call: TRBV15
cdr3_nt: TGTGCCACCAGCAGAGATGAAATAAGGGGAGCCTCGGTCACCGGGGAGCTGTTTTTT
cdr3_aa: CATSRDEIRGASVTGELFF

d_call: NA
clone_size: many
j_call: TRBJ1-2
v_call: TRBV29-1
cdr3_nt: TGCAGCGTTGAAGAGGGCTCAAGGATCTATGGCTACACCTTC
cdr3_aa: CSVEEGSRIYGYTF

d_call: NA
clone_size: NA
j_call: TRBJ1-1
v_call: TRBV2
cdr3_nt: TGTGCCAGCAGTGGAAATTCTCGCACTGAAGCTTTCTTT
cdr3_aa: CASSGNSRTEAFF

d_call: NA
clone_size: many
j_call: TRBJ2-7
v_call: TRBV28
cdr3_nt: TGTGCCAGCAGCGATCTATACGAGCAGTACTTC
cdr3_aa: CASSDLYEQYF

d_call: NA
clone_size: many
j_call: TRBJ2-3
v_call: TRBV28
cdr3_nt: TGTGCCAGCAGTTTAAAAGGTCTTACAGATACGCAGTATTTT
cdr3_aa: CASSLKGLTDTQYF

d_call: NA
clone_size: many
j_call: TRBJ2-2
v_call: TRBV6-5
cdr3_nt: TGTGCCAGCAGACTGACCCCTGGAAGGACCGGGGAGCTGTTTTTT
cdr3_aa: CASRLTPGRTGELFF

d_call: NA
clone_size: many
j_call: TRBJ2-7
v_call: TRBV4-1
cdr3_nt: TGCGCCAGCAGCCAAGATCTTTCCCTGGGGTCCTACGAGCAGTACTTC
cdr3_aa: CASSQDLSLGSYEQYF

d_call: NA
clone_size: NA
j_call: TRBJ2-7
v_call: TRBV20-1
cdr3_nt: TGCAGTGCTGAGGCGACGAGAAGCTCCTACGAGCAGTACTTC
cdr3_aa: CSAEATRSSYEQYF

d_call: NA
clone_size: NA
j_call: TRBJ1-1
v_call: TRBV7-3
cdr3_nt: TGTGCCAGCAGCCTCGACGGGGGGCTAGGGACTGAAGCTTTCTTT
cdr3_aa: CASSLDGGLGTEAFF

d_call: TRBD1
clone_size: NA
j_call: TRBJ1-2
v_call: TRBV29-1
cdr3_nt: TGCAGCGTTGAAGGTCAGGGGGCCGGTGGCTACACCTTC
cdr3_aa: CSVEGQGAGGYTF

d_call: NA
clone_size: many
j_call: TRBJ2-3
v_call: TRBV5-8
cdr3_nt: TGTGCCAGCAGCTTGGTTGGGGCCAGCACAGATACGCAGTATTTT
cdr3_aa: CASSLVGASTDTQYF

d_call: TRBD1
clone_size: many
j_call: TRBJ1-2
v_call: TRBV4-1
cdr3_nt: TGCGCCAGCAGCCTGGGACAGGGAATTGTCTATGGCTACACCTTC
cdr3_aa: CASSLGQGIVYGYTF

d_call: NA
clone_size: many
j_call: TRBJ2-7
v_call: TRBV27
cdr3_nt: TGTGCCAGCAGTTTCCAGGGACGGGAGCAGTACTTC
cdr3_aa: CASSFQGREQYF

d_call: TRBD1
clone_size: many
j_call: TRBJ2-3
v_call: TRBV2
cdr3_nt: TGTGCCAGCAGTTGGGACAGACGCACAGATACGCAGTATTTT
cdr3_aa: CASSWDRRTDTQYF

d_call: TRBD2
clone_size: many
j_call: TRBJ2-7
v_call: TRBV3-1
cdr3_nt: TGTGCCAGCAGCCAAGAACTGGCTAGCGGTACCTACGAGCAGTACTTC
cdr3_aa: CASSQELASGTYEQYF

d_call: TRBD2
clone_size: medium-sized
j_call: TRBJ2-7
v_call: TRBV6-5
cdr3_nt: TGTGCCAGCAGTTTATCTAGCGGGGGGGCCGGGGAGCAGTACTTC
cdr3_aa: CASSLSSGGAGEQYF

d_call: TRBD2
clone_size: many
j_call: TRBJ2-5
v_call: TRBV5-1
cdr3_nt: TGCGCCAGCAGCTTAGCGGGAGGGCGGGAGACCCAGTACTTC
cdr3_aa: CASSLAGGRETQYF

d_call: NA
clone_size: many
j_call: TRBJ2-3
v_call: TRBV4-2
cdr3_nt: TGTGCCAGCAGCCAAGATGTGTCACTAGTAAGTTTCACAGATACGCAGTATTTT
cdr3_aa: CASSQDVSLVSFTDTQYF

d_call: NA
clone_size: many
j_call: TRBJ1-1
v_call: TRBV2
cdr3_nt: TGTGCGGGGGTGGGTCGTTCCACTGAAGCTTTCTTT
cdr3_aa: CAGVGRSTEAFF

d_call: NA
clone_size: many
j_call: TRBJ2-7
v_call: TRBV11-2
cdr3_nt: TGTGCCAGCAGCCCAGCCTACGAGCAGTACTTC
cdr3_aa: CASSPAYEQYF

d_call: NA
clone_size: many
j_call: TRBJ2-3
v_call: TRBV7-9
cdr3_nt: TGTGCCAGCAGCCCAAGACAGGCCAATACGCAGTATTTT
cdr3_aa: CASSPRQANTQYF

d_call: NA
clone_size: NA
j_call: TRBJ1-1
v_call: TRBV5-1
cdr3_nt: TGCGCCAGCAGCTTGGAATACCGAGGAGCTGAAGCTTTCTTT
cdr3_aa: CASSLEYRGAEAFF

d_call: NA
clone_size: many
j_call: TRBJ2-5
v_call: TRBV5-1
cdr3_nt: TGCGCCAGCAGCTTGGGTTCGGGCCTCCAAGAGACCCAGTACTTC
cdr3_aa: CASSLGSGLQETQYF

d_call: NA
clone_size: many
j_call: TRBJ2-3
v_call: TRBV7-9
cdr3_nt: TGTGCCAGCAGTGTTACTCCCGATACGCAGTATTTT
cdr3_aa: CASSVTPDTQYF